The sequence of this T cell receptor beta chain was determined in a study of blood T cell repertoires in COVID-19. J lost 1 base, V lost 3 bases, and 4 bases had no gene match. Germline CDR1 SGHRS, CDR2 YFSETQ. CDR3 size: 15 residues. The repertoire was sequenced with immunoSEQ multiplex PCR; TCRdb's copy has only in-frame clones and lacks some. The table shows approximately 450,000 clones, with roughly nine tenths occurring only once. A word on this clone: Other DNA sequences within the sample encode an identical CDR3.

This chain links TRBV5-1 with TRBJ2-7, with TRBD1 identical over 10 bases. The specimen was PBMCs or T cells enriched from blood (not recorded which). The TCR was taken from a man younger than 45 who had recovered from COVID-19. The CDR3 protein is CASSSGTGVSYEQYF. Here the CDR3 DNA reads TGCGCCAGCAGCTCGGGGACAGGGGTTTCCTACGAGCAGTACTTC.